Each of the 21 T cell receptor beta chains below was sequenced from the same sample in a study of blood T cell repertoires in COVID-19. Generated by immunoSEQ multiplex PCR, the TCRdb table keeps only in-frame clones and is missing some. Of about 170,000 clones in the sample, just under 85% were seen once. The source material was peripheral blood. The receptor source for this set is a middle-aged man who had recovered from COVID-19.

The chain couples TRBV4-3 to TRBJ2-1; D may be TRBD1 (6 bases). In germline, CDR1 is LGHNA, CDR2 YSLEER. There are 16 residues in the CDR3. V was trimmed by 0 bases and J by 8 bases, leaving 17 bases between them. The chain's CDR3 is CASSQDVTGSSHEQFF. The CDR3, as DNA: TGCGCCAGCAGCCAAGATGTCACAGGGTCATCCCATGAGCAGTTCTTC.

The rearrangement uses TRBV4-3 and TRBJ2-5; 9 positions match TRBD2. The CDR3 length is 18 residues. V was clipped by 2 bases and J by 1 base; unmatched bases: 11. The germline V gene has CDR1 LGHNA and CDR2 YSLEER. The CDR3 sequence is CASSQSPGRAGGQETQYF. As DNA, the CDR3 is TGCGCCAGCAGCCAATCCCCCGGGCGAGCGGGGGGCCAAGAGACCCAGTACTTC.

The chain is built from TRBV18 and TRBJ2-1; D not certain. The length of the CDR3 is 14 residues. From germline, CDR1 is KGHSH and CDR2 LQKENI. Trimming removed 3 bases at V and 6 bases at J, with 12 bases between. CDR3 amino acids: CASSPPRGINEQFF. DNA for the CDR3: TGTGCCAGCTCACCCCCTCGAGGAATCAATGAGCAGTTCTTC.

The rearrangement uses TRBV24-1 and TRBJ2-7; possible D gene TRBD2, 6 bases. V was shortened by 6 bases and J by 3 bases, with 17 bases between the two germline ends. Germline V gene lookup returns CDR1 KGHDR and CDR2 SFDVKD. CDR3 size: 15 residues. CDR3 protein: CATSSGGADGYEQYF. Written as DNA, the CDR3 is TGTGCCACCAGTTCCGGGGGAGCGGATGGCTACGAGCAGTACTTC.

This chain uses TRBV24-1 with TRBJ2-5, with 10 bases lining up with TRBD2. The CDR3 contains 15 residues. CDR1 and CDR2 (germline): KGHDR, SFDVKD. V dropped 4 bases and J dropped 4; count of bases not matched to a gene: 5. This CDR3 reads CATSEAAGGAETQYF. CDR3 sequence (DNA): TGTGCCACCAGTGAGGCAGCGGGAGGGGCAGAGACCCAGTACTTC.

The DNA of the CDR3 is TGTGCCAGCAGTGCCTACGGGACTACCGCGGTGGAGACCCAGTACTTC. Amino acid sequence: CASSAYGTTAVETQYF. The gene calls are TRBV6-2 or TRBV6-3 and TRBJ2-5, with TRBD2 identical over 7 bases. V was clipped by 5 bases and J by 5 bases; unmatched bases: 14. CDR1 MNHEY and CDR2 SVGEGT come from the germline V gene. The length of the CDR3 is 16 residues.

The chain has TRBV7-9 and TRBJ2-3, with D maybe TRBD2 (5 bases). Trimming shortened V by 1 base and J by 5 bases, and 10 bases separated the two germline ends. In germline, CDR1 is SEHNR, CDR2 FQNEAQ (reference sequence). The CDR3 has 14 residues. The CDR3 DNA reads as TGTGCCAGCAGCTTAGGGGGAGCCATAGATACGCAGTATTTT. As protein: CASSLGGAIDTQYF.

This clone was seen just once. The genes are TRBV27 and TRBJ1-5; a possible D gene is TRBD1 (6 bases). V lost 4 bases to trimming and J lost 2 bases, with 21 bases between them. Looked up from germline, CDR1 is MNHEY and CDR2 is SMNVEV (reference sequence). CDR3 length: 18 amino acids. CDR3 amino acids: CASSSARDNLGGNQPQHF. CDR3 in DNA: TGTGCCAGCAGTTCAGCCCGGGACAACCTTGGGGGCAATCAGCCCCAGCATTTT.

This sequence joins TRBV9 and TRBJ2-1, with 7 bases identical to TRBD1. Trimming took 2 bases from V and 3 from J; bases not matched to a gene: 2. CDR1 is SGDLS, CDR2 YYNGEE, per germline. The CDR3 extends over 14 amino acids. CDR3: CASSVTGVYNEQFF. CDR3 bases: TGTGCCAGCAGCGTTACAGGGGTCTACAATGAGCAGTTCTTC.

V is TRBV5-5 and J is TRBJ2-3, with D tentatively TRBD1 (5 bases). V lost 4 bases and J 2 bases, leaving 8 bases between the germline ends. Germline-derived CDR1 and CDR2 are SGHKS and YYEKEE (reference sequence). This CDR3 comprises 13 residues. CDR3 sequence reads: CASSIGHTDTQYF. The CDR3 DNA reads TGTGCCAGCAGCATCGGACACACAGATACGCAGTATTTT. Complete variable domain (other parts from reference TRBV5-5 and TRBJ2-3): DAGVTQSPTHLIKTRGQQVTLRCSPISGHKSVSWYQQVLGQGPQFIFQYYEKEERGRGNFPDRFSARQFPNYSSELNVNALLLGDSALYLCASSIGHTDTQYFGPGTRLTVL.

The chain combines TRBV6-2 or TRBV6-3 with TRBJ1-1, with D unclear. The CDR3 is 15 amino acids. V was shortened by 0 bases and J by 6 bases, with 14 bases between the two germline ends. CDR1 is MNHEY and CDR2 is SVGEGT in the germline V gene. The CDR3 is CASSYSNGGWAEAFF. The CDR3 DNA is TGTGCCAGCAGTTACTCCAATGGAGGGTGGGCTGAAGCTTTCTTT.

As DNA, the CDR3 is TGTGCCAGCAGTTTTGGGGGCCAGGCAGATACGCAGTATTTT. It codes for CASSFGGQADTQYF. The genes are TRBV28 and TRBJ2-3, with D possibly being TRBD1 (6 bases). This CDR3 spans 14 amino acids. The V gene's germline CDR1 is MDHEN and CDR2 SYDVKM. V was pared by 3 bases and J by 4 bases, with 11 bases between.

This rearrangement joins TRBV11-3 to TRBJ2-3; 10 nucleotides agree with TRBD2. The CDR3 has 16 residues. The trim removed 1 base at V and 3 bases at J, leaving 4 bases unmatched. From germline, CDR1 is SGHNT and CDR2 YENEEA. CDR3 bases: TGTGCCAGCAGCTTAGCCAGCGGGGGGGCAACAGATACGCAGTATTTT. This encodes CASSLASGGATDTQYF.

The J gene is TRBJ2-7, the V gene TRBV6-1; maybe TRBD1 (6 bases). The CDR3 sequence is 12 residues long. V lost 8 bases to trimming and J lost 2 bases, with 10 bases between them. Germline CDR1 is MNHNS and CDR2 is SASEGT. The CDR3 sequence: CASDAGAYEQYF. In DNA, the CDR3 is TGTGCCAGCGACGCAGGGGCCTACGAGCAGTACTTC.

The chain links TRBV6-6 to TRBJ2-1; D gene ambiguous. The CDR3 runs to 13 residues. The V gene's germline CDR1 is MNHNY and CDR2 SVGAGI (reference sequence). V was pared by 7 bases and J by 0 bases, with 7 bases between. The CDR3 protein is CASKESSYNEQFF. The CDR3 DNA follows: TGTGCCAGCAAGGAGAGCTCCTACAATGAGCAGTTCTTC.

This clone was detected only a few times. The chain couples TRBV4-2 to TRBJ2-7, with TRBD2 identical over 11 bases. Germline CDR1 and CDR2: LGHNA and YNFKEQ. V lost 4 bases to trimming and J lost 6 bases; unmatched junction nucleotides: 17. The CDR3 is 18 residues long. CDR3 nucleotide sequence: TGTGCCAGCAGCCCTGAGGTCGTAGCGGGGGGGATATCTCGCGAGCAGTACTTC. This gives the protein CASSPEVVAGGISREQYF.

The chain combines TRBV7-2 with TRBJ2-1, with 9 positions matching TRBD2. The ends lost 4 bases at V and 6 bases at J; junction bases unmatched: 7. This CDR3 has 15 residues. Germline values: CDR1 SGHTA, CDR2 FQGNSA. The CDR3 DNA sequence: TGTGCCAGCAGCTCGACAGGGCGGGGGGGCAATGAGCAGTTCTTC. It codes for CASSSTGRGGNEQFF.

The chain links TRBV30 to TRBJ2-5; tentative D call: TRBD2 (7 bases). Trimming stripped 8 bases from V and 5 bases from J, with 15 bases between. The CDR3 length is 12 residues. Germline V gene sequence: CDR1 GTSNPN, CDR2 SVGIG (reference sequence). The CDR3 loop reads CARQGGGETQYF. The CDR3 bases are TGTGCCCGTCAAGGGGGAGGGGAGACCCAGTACTTC.

Of note for this clone: One end of the junction does not line up with germline, which may come from a read error. The J gene is TRBJ1-2, the V gene TRBV7-7, with 10 bases that match TRBD1. The CDR3 is 17 residues long. Germline CDR1 and CDR2: SSHAT and FNYEAQ (reference sequence). As DNA, the CDR3 is TGTGCTAGCAGCGTCCCGGGACAGGGGATTTCTAACTATGGCTACACCTTC. It is translated as CASSVPGQGISNYGYTF.

This sequence joins TRBV25-1 and TRBJ1-2, with TRBD1 identical over 7 bases. CDR3 length: 14 amino acids. After removal of 5 bases from V and 2 bases from J, the junction contained 5 bases not matched to a gene. Per the germline V gene, CDR1 is MGHDK and CDR2 is SYGVNS. The CDR3 coding sequence is TGTGCCAGCAGTAAAACGACAGGGAACTATGGCTACACCTTC. Translated: CASSKTTGNYGYTF.

This chain links TRBV3-1 (or the pseudogene TRBV3-2) with TRBJ2-7, with 8 positions matching TRBD1. Germline loops: CDR1 LGHDT, CDR2 YNNKEL (reference sequence). The CDR3 sequence is 14 residues long. With 4 bases clipped from V and 8 bases from J, the junction kept 10 bases outside the gene matches. CDR3 sequence reads: CASSPPDRAEKQYF. As DNA, the CDR3 is TGTGCCAGCAGCCCCCCGGACAGGGCGGAAAAGCAGTACTTC.